The 3 T cell receptor beta chains given below trace back to one sample, sequenced in a study of blood T cell repertoires in COVID-19. Profiling relied on immunoSEQ multiplex PCR, and the TCRdb table lists in-frame clones only, not all of them. The sample holds around 440,000 clones; about nine tenths are singletons and the top ten take around 13%. Sample: peripheral blood. The receptor source for this set is a woman aged 45-65 years with COVID-19, enrolled during active disease.

V and J are TRBV30 and TRBJ1-2; D is unresolved. V gave up 2 bases and J gave up 7 bases, with 11 bases separating them. The germline gives CDR1 GTSNPN, CDR2 SVGIG (reference sequence). The CDR3 length is 12 residues. In DNA, the CDR3 is TGTGCCTGGAGTAGAGAGGGCTCTGGCTACACCTTC. As protein: CAWSREGSGYTF.

This clone was detected only once. This chain joins TRBV27 and TRBJ2-3; TRBD2 aligns across 14 bases. The CDR3 consists of 18 residues. With V trimmed by 5 bases and J by 8 bases, 15 bases remained unmatched. Germline CDR1 and CDR2: MNHEY and SMNVEV (reference sequence). The CDR3 coding sequence is TGTGCCAGCAGTCAACCCTGGACTAGCGGGAGGTTCTTCGGTACGCAGTATTTT. As protein: CASSQPWTSGRFFGTQYF.

The chain has TRBV2 and TRBJ2-3; no reliable D call. The CDR3 has 16 amino acids. The germline V and J ends were trimmed by 4 bases and 2 bases, with 16 bases remaining between them. CDR1 is SNHLY, CDR2 FYNNEI, per germline. The CDR3 reads CASSAPQAPTTDTQYF. CDR3 in DNA: TGTGCCAGCAGTGCCCCCCAGGCCCCTACCACAGATACGCAGTATTTT.